The 22 T cell receptor beta chains listed next were all sequenced from one sample in a study of glioma-infiltrating T cells after dendritic cell vaccination. Sample time point: after dendritic cell vaccination, including at tumor progression/relapse. Libraries were prepared by immunoSEQ multiplex PCR; TCRdb keeps only in-frame clonotypes and omits some of them. The sample holds about 50,000 clones, about 91% seen once. The starting material was blood, obtained after dendritic cell vaccination. The receptors stem from a human donor with glioblastoma.

The chain uses TRBV9 and TRBJ2-6, with D unclear. The CDR3 totals 14 residues. V lost 6 bases and J 2 bases, leaving 9 bases between the germline ends. CDR1 is SGDLS and CDR2 is YYNGEE in the germline V gene. CDR3 DNA: TGTGCCAGCAACTCTCCCACTGGGGCCAACGTCCTGACTTTC. It translates to CASNSPTGANVLTF. The entire variable domain, with the rest obtained from reference TRBV9 and TRBJ2-6, is as follows: DSGVTQTPKHLITATGQRVTLRCSPRSGDLSVYWYQQSLDQGLQFLIQYYNGEERAKGNILERFSAQQFPDLHSELNLSSLELGDSALYFCASNSPTGANVLTFGAGSRLTVL.

The chain has TRBV5-4 and TRBJ1-2; a weak D match, TRBD1 (6 bases). There are 13 residues in the CDR3. Germline CDR1 SGHNT, CDR2 YYREEE (reference sequence). Deletions cut 4 bases from V and 8 bases from J, with 15 bases between. CDR3 region: CASSANRVHGYTF. The CDR3 DNA sequence: TGTGCCAGCAGCGCCAACAGGGTACACGGCTACACCTTC. The entire variable domain, with the rest obtained from reference TRBV5-4 and TRBJ1-2, is as follows: ETGVTQSPTHLIKTRGQQVTLRCSSQSGHNTVSWYQQALGQGPQFIFQYYREEENGRGNFPPRFSGLQFPNYSSELNVNALELDDSALYLCASSANRVHGYTFGSGTRLTVV.

The chain employs TRBV29-1 and TRBJ2-1; 12 bases agree with TRBD2. The CDR3 has 14 amino acids. Looked up from germline, CDR1 is SQVTM and CDR2 is ANQGSEA. V lost 4 bases and J lost 9; bases outside the gene matches: 7. CDR3 amino acids: CSVVGLAGGIEQFF. In DNA, the CDR3 is TGCAGCGTTGTAGGTCTAGCGGGAGGGATTGAGCAGTTCTTC.

The rearrangement links TRBV19 to TRBJ1-5; TRBD1 might be the D (5 bases). The CDR3 consists of 16 residues. Per germline, CDR1 LNHDA and CDR2 SQIVND (reference sequence). The V and J ends lost 1 base and 1 base respectively, with 11 bases between them. CDR3: CASSIVFRASNQPQHF. Written as DNA, the CDR3 is TGTGCCAGTAGTATAGTATTCAGGGCGAGCAATCAGCCCCAGCATTTT.

The CDR3 sequence is CASRPQGGARNEQYF. The CDR3 DNA reads TGTGCCAGCAGACCACAGGGGGGAGCTAGAAACGAGCAGTACTTC. V gene TRBV28 combines with J gene TRBJ2-7; 8 nucleotides align to TRBD1. After removal of 6 bases from V and 5 bases from J, the junction contained 12 bases not matched to a gene. Germline V gives CDR1 MDHEN, CDR2 SYDVKM. The CDR3 consists of 15 residues.

This sequence joins TRBV4-3 and TRBJ2-2; D may be TRBD2 (5 bases). The CDR3 runs to 15 residues. Trimming took 1 base from V and 5 from J, leaving 11 bases between them. CDR1 and CDR2 (germline): LGHNA, YSLEER. CDR3 residues: CASSQVLASTGELFF. The CDR3 DNA reads as TGCGCCAGCAGCCAAGTTTTAGCGAGTACCGGGGAGCTGTTTTTT.

V is TRBV27 and J is TRBJ2-7; 9 bases agree with TRBD2. The CDR3 contains 14 residues. Trimming removed 5 bases from V and 6 bases from J; junction bases left unmatched: 8. The germline gives CDR1 MNHEY, CDR2 SMNVEV (reference sequence). The CDR3 reads CASSPGTSSLEQYF. CDR3 DNA sequence: TGTGCCAGCAGTCCCGGGACTAGCTCCCTCGAGCAGTACTTC.

This chain uses TRBV18 with TRBJ2-7, with D perhaps TRBD1 (6 bases). Germline CDR1 reads KGHSH; CDR2 reads LQKENI. The V end was cut by 3 bases, the J end by 6 bases, with 12 bases between. CDR3 length: 13 amino acids. The DNA for the CDR3 is TGTGCCAGCTCACCTGGGGGCCCCCTCGAGCAGTACTTC. It specifies CASSPGGPLEQYF.

This chain uses TRBV2 with TRBJ1-5, with 9 bases fitting TRBD1. In germline, CDR1 is SNHLY, CDR2 FYNNEI. The CDR3 runs to 15 residues. V was pared by 6 bases and J by 3 bases, with 6 bases of the junction left unmatched. CDR3 residues: CASRRGQGINQPQHF. CDR3 in DNA: TGTGCCAGCAGACGGGGACAGGGAATCAATCAGCCCCAGCATTTT.

This chain joins TRBV18 and TRBJ2-1; perhaps TRBD2 as D (6 bases). CDR1 is KGHSH and CDR2 is LQKENI in the germline V gene. Between the trimmed V and J ends, which lost 5 bases and 0 bases, there was a span of 14 bases. The CDR3 is 16 amino acids. The CDR3 nucleotides read TGTGCCAGCTCAGAGGGACTTCTCAGCTCCTACAATGAGCAGTTCTTC. As protein: CASSEGLLSSYNEQFF.

This chain uses TRBV28 with TRBJ1-5; D might be TRBD1 (6 bases). Germline-derived CDR1 and CDR2 are MDHEN and SYDVKM. Trimming cost V 2 bases and J 6 bases, with 14 bases left between them. The CDR3 has 15 amino acids. The CDR3 sequence is CASSLQFGRGQPQHF. For the CDR3, the DNA is TGTGCCAGCAGTTTACAGTTTGGCAGGGGTCAGCCCCAGCATTTT.

Only one count was recorded for this clone. The chain combines TRBV7-9 with TRBJ2-1; D is unclear. Looked up from germline, CDR1 is SEHNR and CDR2 is FQNEAQ (reference sequence). V dropped 4 bases and J dropped 9 bases, with 7 bases sitting between them. This CDR3 comprises 11 residues. DNA for the CDR3: TGTGCCAGCAGCTCCCCTACTGAGCAGTTCTTC. It translates to CASSSPTEQFF.

The chain couples TRBV19 to TRBJ1-5; 8 nucleotides match TRBD1. The CDR3 runs to 12 residues. Unmatched junction bases numbered 5, after V lost 9 bases and J lost 7 bases. Germline values: CDR1 LNHDA, CDR2 SQIVND (reference sequence). The CDR3 loop is CASTDRDQPQHF. The CDR3 DNA reads as TGTGCCAGCACGGACAGGGACCAGCCCCAGCATTTT.

The rearrangement links TRBV1 to TRBJ2-7; whether TRBD2, the table's D call, matches the DNA was not checked. TRBV1 constitutes a pseudogene. The length of the CDR3 is 15 residues. CDR3 protein: CTSKSPLRNCYEQYF. The CDR3 DNA sequence: TGCACCAGCAAGTCACCTCTTCGTAACTGCTACGAGCAGTACTTC.

This sequence joins TRBV27 and TRBJ2-7, with 10 bases aligning to TRBD2. The CDR3 has 13 residues. Germline CDR1 and CDR2: MNHEY and SMNVEV (reference sequence). Trimming took 6 bases from V and 1 from J; bases not matched to a gene: 0. The CDR3 nucleotides read TGTGCCAGCAGACTAGCGGGATCCTACGAGCAGTACTTC. Its protein product is CASRLAGSYEQYF.

The genes are TRBV4-3 and TRBJ2-7, with 12 bases aligning to TRBD2. The V and J ends lost 4 bases and 5 bases, in that order; junction bases with no gene match: 6. The CDR3 extends over 15 amino acids. From germline, CDR1 is LGHNA and CDR2 YSLEER. CDR3 nucleotide sequence: TGCGCCAGCAGCCCCGAGTCTAGCGGGAGGGACGAGCAGTACTTC. It codes for CASSPESSGRDEQYF.

This chain uses TRBV7-2 with TRBJ2-1; 11 bases are shared with TRBD2. Trimming removed 1 base from V and 6 bases from J; junction bases left unmatched: 8. Per the germline V gene, CDR1 is SGHTA and CDR2 is FQGNSA. The CDR3 runs to 17 residues. CDR3 sequence: CASSLDPGLAGLNEQFF. The CDR3 DNA reads as TGTGCCAGCAGCTTAGATCCCGGACTAGCGGGTCTCAATGAGCAGTTCTTC.

CDR3 residues: CASSYSPDTQYF. The CDR3 DNA reads as TGTGCCAGTAGTTATAGTCCGGATACGCAGTATTTT. This chain uses TRBV19 with TRBJ2-3; no clear D gene. Deletions cut 5 bases from V and 6 bases from J, with 9 bases between. CDR3 length: 12 residues. From germline, CDR1 is LNHDA and CDR2 SQIVND (reference sequence).

This chain links TRBV5-1 with TRBJ2-2; possibly TRBD1 for D (5 bases). Germline V gene sequence: CDR1 SGHRS, CDR2 YFSETQ. Trimming shortened V by 6 bases and J by 1 base, and 13 bases separated the two germline ends. CDR3 length: 15 residues. The CDR3 DNA is TGCGCCAGCAACAAGATAGGACAGAACACCGGGGAGCTGTTTTTT. Protein: CASNKIGQNTGELFF.

The rearrangement links TRBV5-1 to TRBJ2-5, with D unclear. V lost 2 bases to trimming and J lost 0 bases, with 11 bases between them. Germline V CDR1 and CDR2: SGHRS, YFSETQ. CDR3 length: 15 amino acids. The CDR3 nucleotides read TGCGCCAGCAGCTTTCAGGAACCCTACCAAGAGACCCAGTACTTC. Protein sequence: CASSFQEPYQETQYF.

The rearrangement joins TRBV19 to TRBJ2-2, with 9 bases that match TRBD1. CDR1 and CDR2 (germline): LNHDA, SQIVND (reference sequence). Losses at the gene ends were 2 bases for V and 7 bases for J; bases not matched to a gene: 5. This CDR3 region has 15 residues. The CDR3 DNA is TGTGCCAGTAGTATATCACAGGGGGCTGTCGGGGAGCTGTTTTTT. Protein: CASSISQGAVGELFF.

With regard to this clone: The junction does not match germline at one end; this may be a read error. This chain connects TRBV30 to TRBJ2-5; the match to TRBD1 covers 9 bases. This CDR3 comprises 12 residues. CDR1 and CDR2 from the germline V gene are GTSNPN and SVGIG (reference sequence). The CDR3 nucleotides read TGTGCCTGGAGTCCCGGGACAGGGTCCAACGACTTC. This encodes CAWSPGTGSNDF.